One and the same sample provided the 8 T cell receptor beta chains below, sequenced in a study of high-grade serous ovarian cancer treatment subgroups. TCRdb's table, derived via immunoSEQ multiplex PCR, lists solely in-frame clones and lacks some. This table has around 8,800 clones, roughly nine tenths appearing once. Tumor samples were taken before definitive surgery or chemotherapy. Sequencing input: tumor tissue. All receptors come from a human donor with high-grade serous ovarian cancer.

The genes are TRBV7-9 and TRBJ1-1; possible D gene TRBD1, 6 bases. This CDR3 spans 12 amino acids. V lost 2 bases and J 6 bases, leaving 7 bases between the germline ends. Germline V gene lookup returns CDR1 SEHNR and CDR2 FQNEAQ (reference sequence). The CDR3 nucleotides are TGTGCCAGCAGCTTACAGGGGTCTGAAGCTTTCTTT. Amino acids: CASSLQGSEAFF.

The V gene is TRBV5-1, the J gene TRBJ2-6, with TRBD1 matching 11 bases. Germline V gene lookup returns CDR1 SGHRS and CDR2 YFSETQ. This CDR3 has 16 residues. V was clipped by 6 bases and J by 2 bases; unmatched bases: 4. CDR3 DNA: TGCGCCAGCACTAGGGGACAGGGGGCTGGGGCCAACGTCCTGACTTTC. This gives the protein CASTRGQGAGANVLTF.

The J gene is TRBJ2-3, the V gene TRBV2, with D possibly matching TRBD2 (6 bases). The CDR3 extends over 14 amino acids. The V and J ends lost 4 bases and 2 bases respectively, with 10 bases between them. Germline assignment: CDR1 SNHLY and CDR2 FYNNEI. CDR3 DNA: TGTGCCAGCAGTGGGGGACTTTTCACAGATACGCAGTATTTT. Translating gives CASSGGLFTDTQYF.

J is TRBJ2-1 and V is TRBV5-1; D might be TRBD1 or TRBD2, each matching 5 bases. The CDR3 spans 16 residues. Germline V lookup: CDR1 SGHRS, CDR2 YFSETQ. The V gene lost 2 bases and the J gene lost 5 bases, with 17 bases spanning the gap. The CDR3 here is CASSLRGGLADNEQFF. CDR3 sequence (DNA): TGCGCCAGCAGCTTACGGGGCGGGCTAGCAGACAATGAGCAGTTCTTC.

The rearrangement links TRBV27 to TRBJ2-7; 9 nucleotides match TRBD1. The CDR3 contains 12 residues. The trim removed 7 bases at V and 5 bases at J, leaving 3 bases unmatched. Germline lookup yields CDR1 MNHEY and CDR2 SMNVEV (reference sequence). CDR3 bases: TGTGCCAGCAAAACAGGGGGCAACGAGCAGTACTTC. As protein: CASKTGGNEQYF.

The chain carries TRBV29-1 and TRBJ2-1, with 9 bases fitting TRBD1. V lost 6 bases, J lost 4 bases, and 7 bases stayed unmatched. Germline V lookup: CDR1 SQVTM, CDR2 ANQGSEA. CDR3 length equals 14 residues. This CDR3 reads CSVPRQGGYNEQFF. The CDR3 DNA reads TGCAGCGTACCCAGACAGGGGGGATACAATGAGCAGTTCTTC.

The chain carries TRBV4-1 and TRBJ1-6; TRBD1 aligns across 10 bases. CDR1 is MGHRA and CDR2 is YSYEKL in the germline V gene. V lost 2 bases to trimming and J lost 10 bases; unmatched junction nucleotides: 8. This CDR3 comprises 16 residues. This chain's CDR3 is CASSQTVGTGESPLHF. DNA for the CDR3: TGCGCCAGCAGCCAAACCGTCGGGACAGGGGAATCACCCCTCCACTTT.

This chain links TRBV10-3 with TRBJ1-5; a possible D gene is TRBD1 (6 bases). Germline-derived CDR1 and CDR2 are ENHRY and SYGVKD. The CDR3 covers 13 residues. With 10 bases removed from V and 3 bases from J, the gap between germline ends came to 13 bases. CDR3 nucleotide sequence: TGTGCCACCTTGGCAGGGGACAATCAGCCCCAGCATTTT. As protein: CATLAGDNQPQHF.